The 32 T cell receptor beta chains below all came from one sample that was sequenced in a study of beta chain features in type 1 diabetes. The isolated RNA, all of it, was reverse transcribed, so expressed TCRB transcripts were what got sequenced. The protocol was immunoSEQ multiplex PCR, while the TCRdb copy is restricted to in-frame clones and leaves out a portion. This table holds roughly 300,000 clones, around 13% found once. The source material was central memory CD4+ T cells from blood. The receptors were gathered from a man younger than 45 in good health.

This clone showed up just a few times. This rearrangement joins TRBV21-1 to TRBJ2-3; TRBD2 is taken as the D call from the table, unchecked against the DNA. TRBV21-1 is labeled a pseudogene. This CDR3 has 19 residues. The CDR3 DNA sequence: TGTGCCAGCGGAAGGGGAGGTGGCACTAGCGGGAGTCGGTCGGGTACGCAGTATTTT. Residues: CASGRGGGTSGSRSGTQYF.

The gene calls are TRBV4-1 and TRBJ2-7, with TRBD1 as a possible D gene (6 bases). Germline V gene data show CDR1 as MGHRA and CDR2 as YSYEKL. Trimming removed 5 bases from V and 0 bases from J, with 14 bases in between. This CDR3 region has 15 residues. DNA for the CDR3: TGCGCCAGCAGCAAATGGGGACAAAGCTCCTACGAGCAGTACTTC. It translates to CASSKWGQSSYEQYF.

This clone was counted only a few times. The chain links TRBV2 to TRBJ2-5, with unresolved D. The germline CDR1 and CDR2 sequences are SNHLY and FYNNEI. Between the trimmed V and J ends, which lost 3 bases and 1 base, there was a span of 9 bases. CDR3 length: 14 amino acids. The CDR3 sequence: CASSEGRSQETQYF. The CDR3 DNA follows: TGTGCCAGCAGTGAGGGCCGGTCCCAAGAGACCCAGTACTTC.

The CDR3 protein is CASSLVQGETQYF. CDR3 sequence (DNA): TGTGCCAGCAGCTTGGTGCAGGGGGAGACCCAGTACTTC. The chain couples TRBV5-6 to TRBJ2-5, with D tentatively TRBD1 (6 bases). The V gene lost 0 bases and the J gene lost 5 bases, with 8 bases spanning the gap. Germline V gene sequence: CDR1 SGHDT, CDR2 YYEEEE. The CDR3 runs 13 residues.

The chain combines TRBV5-4 with TRBJ2-5, with D perhaps being TRBD1 or TRBD2 (5 bases each). There are 14 residues in the CDR3. The V and J ends lost 10 bases and 0 bases respectively, with 16 bases between them. The V gene's germline CDR1 is SGHNT and CDR2 YYREEE (reference sequence). Written as DNA, the CDR3 is TGTGCCGGACAACGAGAGGGGAACCAAGAGACCCAGTACTTC. It encodes CAGQREGNQETQYF.

This clone was counted ten times or more. This chain uses TRBV9 with TRBJ1-2; the match to TRBD1 covers 12 bases. The germline V gene encodes CDR1 SGDLS and CDR2 YYNGEE. The CDR3 is 16 residues long. The V gene end was trimmed by 2 bases and the J gene end by 8 bases; junction bases not matched to a gene: 10. CDR3 region: CASSVDPGQGAVGYTF. The DNA of the CDR3 is TGTGCCAGCAGCGTGGACCCGGGACAGGGGGCGGTCGGCTACACCTTC.

Only a few counts were recorded for this clone. The rearrangement links TRBV7-8 to TRBJ2-7; D is undetermined. This CDR3 has 14 residues. Germline CDR1 is SGHVS and CDR2 is FQNEAQ. V dropped 1 base and J dropped 3 bases, with 10 bases sitting between them. The CDR3 DNA follows: TGTGCCAGCAGCTTAGAGGGTTGGGGCTACGAGCAGTACTTC. Encoded protein: CASSLEGWGYEQYF.

V usage is TRBV15 and J usage is TRBJ1-5, with 8 nucleotides matching TRBD1. After removal of 3 bases from V and 6 bases from J, the junction contained 7 bases not matched to a gene. Germline CDR1 reads LNHNV; CDR2 reads YYDKDF (reference sequence). The CDR3 is made up of 15 amino acids. The CDR3 here is CATSRQGQGGQPQHF. The CDR3 nucleotides are TGTGCCACCAGCAGGCAAGGACAGGGCGGTCAGCCCCAGCATTTT.

This clone was counted many times. The DNA for the CDR3 is TGTGCCAGCAGTTCTAGTTATGGCTACACCTTC. Residues: CASSSSYGYTF. The rearrangement uses TRBV28 and TRBJ1-2; D gene uncertain. V was shortened by 4 bases and J by 5 bases, with 5 bases between the two germline ends. Germline V gene sequence: CDR1 MDHEN, CDR2 SYDVKM. The CDR3 is made up of 11 amino acids.

V is TRBV9 and J is TRBJ2-2; TRBD2 is a possible D gene (6 bases). The V gene lost 1 base and the J gene lost 6 bases, with 10 bases spanning the gap. Germline-derived CDR1 and CDR2 are SGDLS and YYNGEE. The CDR3 extends over 14 amino acids. Here the CDR3 reads CASSVSTSAGELFF. In nucleotides, the CDR3 is TGTGCCAGCAGCGTATCGACTAGTGCCGGGGAGCTGTTTTTT.

The chain carries TRBV7-2 and TRBJ1-5, with D unresolved. The CDR3 has 13 amino acids. Per germline, CDR1 SGHTA and CDR2 FQGNSA. V was clipped by 5 bases and J by 4 bases, with 9 bases between them. CDR3 in amino acids: CASSQSFNQPQHF. The CDR3 nucleotides are TGTGCCAGCAGCCAGAGCTTTAATCAGCCCCAGCATTTT.

This clone came up a few times. The V and J genes are TRBV6-1 and TRBJ2-1, with 7 bases matching TRBD1. Trimming took 10 bases from V and 5 from J; bases not matched to a gene: 8. This CDR3 has 13 residues. The germline V gene has CDR1 MNHNS and CDR2 SASEGT. CDR3 region: CAILPGQNNEQFF. CDR3 nucleotides: TGTGCCATCCTTCCGGGACAGAACAATGAGCAGTTCTTC.

This chain uses TRBV28 with TRBJ2-7; 9 bases align to TRBD1. Germline CDR1 is MDHEN and CDR2 is SYDVKM. The CDR3 spans 15 residues. V lost 1 base, J lost 2 bases, and 3 bases stayed unmatched. The CDR3 coding sequence is TGTGCCAGCAGTTTATCTGGGGACAGGGCCTACGAGCAGTACTTC. This codes for CASSLSGDRAYEQYF. The full variable domain, in which reference TRBV28 and TRBJ2-7 provide the parts outside the CDR3, is DVKVTQSSRYLVKRTGEKVFLECVQDMDHENMFWYRQDPGLGLRLIYFSYDVKMKEKGDIPEGYSVSREKKERFSLILESASTNQTSMYLCASSLSGDRAYEQYFGPGTRLTVT.

This clone appeared many times. The rearrangement joins TRBV14 to TRBJ1-2, with no clear D. CDR1 is SGHDN and CDR2 is FVKESK in the germline V gene. V lost 0 bases and J lost 5, with 13 bases in between. This CDR3 has 15 amino acids. CDR3 coding DNA: TGTGCCAGCAGCCAAGATTCAAGCGTTGATTATGGCTACACCTTC. It codes for CASSQDSSVDYGYTF.

This clone was counted only a few times. The rearrangement links TRBV4-2 to TRBJ1-3, with TRBD1 matching over 10 bases. The V and J ends lost 2 bases and 4 bases, in that order; junction bases with no gene match: 8. The CDR3 has 17 residues. Germline V gene data show CDR1 as LGHNA and CDR2 as YNFKEQ. This CDR3 reads CASSQLPGTGAGNTIYF. In DNA form, the CDR3 reads TGTGCCAGCAGCCAATTGCCCGGGACAGGGGCAGGAAACACCATATATTTT.

V and J are TRBV6-6 and TRBJ1-6; D is perhaps TRBD1 (6 bases). This CDR3 contains 13 residues. V gave up 5 bases and J gave up 9 bases, with 11 bases separating them. Per germline, CDR1 MNHNY and CDR2 SVGAGI (reference sequence). As DNA, the CDR3 is TGTGCCAGCAGTACCAGGGGCATTTCACCCCTCCACTTT. Protein: CASSTRGISPLHF.

The J gene is TRBJ2-4, the V gene TRBV7-8; 7 nucleotides agree with TRBD2. V lost 1 base and J lost 8; bases outside the gene matches: 5. Germline-derived CDR1 and CDR2 are SGHVS and FQNEAQ. The CDR3 has 14 amino acids. The CDR3 is CASSLDGGVDIQYF. In DNA, the CDR3 is TGTGCCAGCAGCTTAGATGGGGGGGTAGACATTCAGTACTTC.

Worth noting for this clone: At one end the junction does not follow the germline gene, possibly because of a read error. The chain combines TRBV7-2 with TRBJ2-3, with 9 bases lining up with TRBD2. This CDR3 contains 16 residues. Germline V gene lookup returns CDR1 SGHTA and CDR2 FQGNSA. The CDR3 here is CASSQEGGRVTDTQYF. The CDR3 DNA reads TGCGCCAGCAGCCAAGAAGGCGGGAGGGTCACAGATACGCAGTATTTT.

A remark on this clone: One end of the junction fails to match germline, which may point to a read error. The V and J genes are TRBV10-3 and TRBJ2-7, with TRBD1 matching over 9 bases. CDR1 ENHRY and CDR2 SYGVKD come from the germline V gene. The CDR3 spans 15 residues. CDR3 loop: CASSYWRTGDYEQYF. The DNA of the CDR3 is TGTGCCAGCAGTTACTGGAGGACAGGGGATTACGAGCAGTACTTC.

The chain recombines TRBV4-2 with TRBJ2-3; 12 bases match TRBD2. CDR1 is LGHNA, CDR2 YNFKEQ, per germline. V trimming: 3 bases; J trimming: 4 bases; junction bases outside the gene matches: 8. This CDR3 comprises 17 residues. The CDR3, as DNA: TGTGCCAGCAGCCAGCAAACTAGCGGGGGGCCCCCAGATACGCAGTATTTT. Its translation is CASSQQTSGGPPDTQYF.

The V gene is TRBV4-3, the J gene TRBJ1-6; D may be TRBD1 (6 bases). Germline V gene sequence: CDR1 LGHNA, CDR2 YSLEER. V was shortened by 0 bases and J by 5 bases, with 11 bases between the two germline ends. The CDR3 totals 16 residues. The chain's CDR3 is CASSQDPTGNNSPLHF. As DNA, the CDR3 is TGCGCCAGCAGCCAAGATCCGACAGGCAATAATTCACCCCTCCACTTT.

The rearrangement links TRBV7-3 to TRBJ2-3, with 8 bases lining up with TRBD2. The CDR3 loop spans 13 amino acids. The junction had 2 bases not matched to a gene; V was cut back by 5 bases and J by 4 bases. The germline V gene encodes CDR1 SGHTA and CDR2 FQGTGA. CDR3 protein: CASSPGGADTQYF. The DNA for the CDR3 is TGTGCCAGCAGCCCGGGGGGGGCAGATACGCAGTATTTT.

Points on this clone: This could be a read error, since a much larger clone is one nucleotide away. Additional DNA sequences in this sample encode the identical CDR3. The rearrangement joins TRBV4-1 to TRBJ2-5, with 8 bases that match TRBD1. CDR3 length: 15 residues. Germline CDR1 reads MGHRA; CDR2 reads YSYEKL. Trimming removed 1 base from V and 7 bases from J; junction bases left unmatched: 8. The CDR3 loop is CASSQGLQGAVTQYF. As DNA, the CDR3 is TGCGCCAGCAGCCAAGGTCTCCAGGGGGCCGTGACCCAGTACTTC.

This clone was seen a few times. J is TRBJ2-1 and V is TRBV7-6; a possible D gene is TRBD1 (6 bases). V lost 5 bases to trimming and J lost 14 bases, with 13 bases between them. CDR3 length equals 11 residues. CDR1 and CDR2 (germline): SGHVS, FNYEAQ. The CDR3 sequence: CASSLGTKEFF. DNA for the CDR3: TGTGCCAGCAGCCTCGGGACAAAGGAGTTCTTC.

This clone was counted many times. The V call is TRBV9, the J call TRBJ1-2; TRBD1 matches at 7 bases. This CDR3 is built from 15 residues. Germline loops: CDR1 SGDLS, CDR2 YYNGEE. The ends lost 3 bases at V and 6 bases at J; junction bases unmatched: 11. The CDR3 protein is CASSDYRGLGDGYTF. For the CDR3, the DNA is TGTGCCAGCAGCGACTACAGGGGATTGGGGGATGGCTACACCTTC. The entire variable domain, with the rest obtained from reference TRBV9 and TRBJ1-2, is as follows: DSGVTQTPKHLITATGQRVTLRCSPRSGDLSVYWYQQSLDQGLQFLIQYYNGEERAKGNILERFSAQQFPDLHSELNLSSLELGDSALYFCASSDYRGLGDGYTFGSGTRLTVV.

V and J are TRBV2 and TRBJ2-1, with TRBD2 matching 9 bases. V lost 6 bases, J lost 8 bases, and 17 bases stayed unmatched. The CDR3 is 17 amino acids. CDR1 and CDR2 from the germline V gene are SNHLY and FYNNEI. In DNA form, the CDR3 reads TGTGCCAGCAGCCCAGCCCCGGGCGGGACTAGCCTCTATGAGCAGTTCTTC. Its protein product is CASSPAPGGTSLYEQFF.

This clone was detected a few times. The rearrangement links TRBV5-4 to TRBJ2-1, with 8 bases fitting TRBD2. There are 16 residues in the CDR3. Germline lookup yields CDR1 SGHNT and CDR2 YYREEE (reference sequence). V shed 1 base, J shed 10 bases, and the junction held 13 bases outside the gene matches. CDR3 nucleotide sequence: TGTGCCAGCAGCTTGTACACCGGGGGGGGAGTGTGGGAGCAGTTCTTC. Translation gives CASSLYTGGGVWEQFF.

The chain combines TRBV7-6 with TRBJ2-2; 7 nucleotides match TRBD1. Germline V gives CDR1 SGHVS, CDR2 FNYEAQ. With 7 bases clipped from V and 5 bases from J, the junction kept 13 bases outside the gene matches. This CDR3 is 16 amino acids long. As DNA, the CDR3 is TGTGCCAGCAACCAAGAGGGGGCTATTGGGACCGGGGAGCTGTTTTTT. Its protein product is CASNQEGAIGTGELFF. The full variable domain, in which reference TRBV7-6 and TRBJ2-2 provide the parts outside the CDR3, is GAGVSQSPRYKVTKRGQDVALRCDPISGHVSLYWYRQALGQGPEFLTYFNYEAQQDKSGLPNDRFSAERPEGSISTLTIQRTEQRDSAMYRCASNQEGAIGTGELFFGEGSRLTVL.

V and J are TRBV13 and TRBJ2-1; 16 nucleotides align to TRBD2. The CDR3 has 22 residues. Per germline, CDR1 PRHDT and CDR2 FYEKMQ (reference sequence). V lost 0 bases and J lost 3; bases outside the gene matches: 14. The DNA for the CDR3 is TGTGCCAGCAGCTTAGGCGTAGCAATGGGACTAGCGGGGGGGCCGGGCTACAATGAGCAGTTCTTC. Its translation is CASSLGVAMGLAGGPGYNEQFF.

The chain carries TRBV4-2 and TRBJ2-1; TRBD1 agrees at 11 bases. V gave up 2 bases and J gave up 6 bases; unmatched junction bases: 3. The CDR3 is made up of 15 amino acids. Germline V gene data show CDR1 as LGHNA and CDR2 as YNFKEQ. CDR3 in amino acids: CASSQTDRGRNEQFF. CDR3 DNA: TGTGCCAGCAGCCAAACGGACAGGGGGCGCAATGAGCAGTTCTTC.

The chain combines TRBV5-1 with TRBJ2-2; 10 bases fit TRBD1. Germline CDR1 SGHRS, CDR2 YFSETQ. The CDR3 is 14 residues long. With 3 bases clipped from V and 6 bases from J, the junction kept 2 bases outside the gene matches. The CDR3 protein is CASSSGQGAGELFF. DNA of the CDR3: TGCGCCAGCAGCTCCGGACAGGGGGCCGGGGAGCTGTTTTTT. Supplemented by reference TRBV5-1 and TRBJ2-2, the full variable domain reads KAGVTQTPRYLIKTRGQQVTLSCSPISGHRSVSWYQQTPGQGLQFLFEYFSETQRNKGNFPGRFSGRQFSNSRSEMNVSTLELGDSALYLCASSSGQGAGELFFGEGSRLTVL.

The V call is TRBV23-1, the J call TRBJ2-4, with 7 bases lining up with TRBD1. TRBV23-1 is sorted into the ORF group, with uncertain function. CDR3 size: 10 residues. V dropped 10 bases and J dropped 14; count of bases not matched to a gene: 8. The CDR3 loop is CAIPGGQEYF. As DNA, the CDR3 is TGCGCCATCCCGGGTGGACAGGAGTACTTC.